These 14 T cell receptor beta chains share one sample of origin, sequenced in a study of beta chain features in type 1 diabetes. Study observations and caveats: Shortening that was moderate but significant affected the TCRB CDR3s of Type 1 diabetes patients in all four CD4+ subsets.

Sequencing targeted expressed TCRB transcripts, as all isolated RNA had been reverse transcribed. Assay used: immunoSEQ multiplex PCR; TCRdb lists only in-frame clones, some missing. There are about 700,000 clones in the sample; roughly 13% occur only once, and less than 0.025% lies in the top ten. These receptors lack a known antigen. The sequenced sample consisted of naive CD4+ T cells from blood. The receptors shown here come from a man aged 18 to 30 with type 1 diabetes.

The rearrangement joins TRBV4-1 to TRBJ2-3; 8 bases are shared with TRBD1. V shed 2 bases, J shed 5 bases, and the junction held 9 bases outside the gene matches. The CDR3 is 16 amino acids. Germline CDR1 reads MGHRA; CDR2 reads YSYEKL. The CDR3 DNA reads as TGCGCCAGCAGCCAACCATCCAGGGGGCTGGGAGATACGCAGTATTTT. Amino acids: CASSQPSRGLGDTQYF.

This clone was seen only a few times. The rearrangement uses TRBV30 and TRBJ1-2; D gene ambiguous. The CDR3 consists of 10 residues. The germline CDR1 and CDR2 sequences are GTSNPN and SVGIG (reference sequence). V was shortened by 5 bases and J by 4 bases, with 5 bases between the two germline ends. The CDR3 DNA sequence: TGTGCCTGGGGCCCCTATGGCTACACCTTC. Protein sequence: CAWGPYGYTF.

This clone has only a few counts. V is TRBV18 and J is TRBJ2-1; 10 nucleotides agree with TRBD2. The CDR3 extends over 15 amino acids. J was trimmed by 3 bases and V by 4 bases; bases with no gene match: 3. Per the germline V gene, CDR1 is KGHSH and CDR2 is LQKENI. CDR3 loop: CASSRTSGDYNEQFF. DNA of the CDR3: TGTGCCAGCTCACGTACTAGCGGGGACTACAATGAGCAGTTCTTC.

This clone was seen only once. V gene TRBV6-6 combines with J gene TRBJ1-1, with D possibly TRBD1 on 6 matching bases. CDR1 is MNHNY and CDR2 is SVGAGI in the germline V gene (reference sequence). V was clipped by 0 bases and J by 3 bases, with 14 bases between them. The CDR3 is made up of 16 amino acids. The DNA for the CDR3 is TGTGCCAGCAGTTACTCGAGTACAGGGAGTTACACTGAAGCTTTCTTT. It translates to CASSYSSTGSYTEAFF.

This chain links TRBV7-9 with TRBJ1-1; 9 nucleotides agree with TRBD1. This CDR3 has 13 amino acids. V was clipped by 4 bases and J by 10 bases; unmatched bases: 7. Germline V CDR1 and CDR2: SEHNR, FQNEAQ (reference sequence). Written as DNA, the CDR3 is TGTGCCAGCAGCTCACAGGGGGCGGGTGGAGCTTTCTTT. Its translation: CASSSQGAGGAFF.

The chain links TRBV4-1 to TRBJ2-2; 7 bases align to TRBD1. With 2 bases clipped from V and 1 base from J, the junction kept 4 bases outside the gene matches. The length of the CDR3 is 16 residues. The germline CDR1 and CDR2 sequences are MGHRA and YSYEKL. The DNA for the CDR3 is TGCGCCAGCAGCCAATCGAACAGGGGGAACACCGGGGAGCTGTTTTTT. This codes for CASSQSNRGNTGELFF.

This sequence joins TRBV28 and TRBJ2-5; 11 positions agree with TRBD2. This CDR3 spans 16 amino acids. Unmatched junction bases numbered 6, after V lost 5 bases and J lost 1 base. Germline CDR1 is MDHEN and CDR2 is SYDVKM. CDR3: CASSRGTSGLQETQYF. In DNA form, the CDR3 reads TGTGCCAGCAGTCGCGGGACTAGCGGACTCCAAGAGACCCAGTACTTC.

The chain has TRBV5-1 and TRBJ2-7; 8 nucleotides agree with TRBD1. The CDR3 runs to 16 residues. The trim removed 0 bases at V and 1 base at J, leaving 6 bases unmatched. The V gene's germline CDR1 is SGHRS and CDR2 YFSETQ. The CDR3 DNA sequence: TGCGCCAGCAGCTTGGACTTAGGACAGGGATCCTACGAGCAGTACTTC. It yields the protein CASSLDLGQGSYEQYF.

There are a few counts of this clone. The chain recombines TRBV30 with TRBJ1-4; D is possibly TRBD1 (6 bases). The V end lost 2 bases, the J end lost 8 bases, and 12 bases lay between the germline ends. Per germline, CDR1 GTSNPN and CDR2 SVGIG (reference sequence). The CDR3 is 13 amino acids. The CDR3 reads CAWSFQDREKLFF. The CDR3 DNA is TGTGCCTGGAGTTTCCAGGACAGAGAAAAACTGTTTTTT.

The chain links TRBV12-2 to TRBJ1-1; TRBD1 is taken as the D call from the table, unchecked against the DNA. TRBV12-2 is a pseudogene. CDR3 length equals 14 residues. The CDR3, as DNA: TGTGCAAGTCGCCGGGACAGCGTGAACACTGAAGCTTTCTTT. Translating gives CASRRDSVNTEAFF.

The genes are TRBV28 and TRBJ1-5; TRBD1 is a possible D gene (5 bases). This CDR3 spans 14 amino acids. Germline V CDR1 and CDR2: MDHEN, SYDVKM. V shed 6 bases and J shed 9 bases, with 18 bases lying between them. The CDR3 region has the DNA TGTGCCAGCAGCCCTGGGGTAGGGGTTGTGCCCCAGCATTTT. It yields the protein CASSPGVGVVPQHF. The full variable domain, its missing parts supplied by reference TRBV28 and TRBJ1-5, is DVKVTQSSRYLVKRTGEKVFLECVQDMDHENMFWYRQDPGLGLRLIYFSYDVKMKEKGDIPEGYSVSREKKERFSLILESASTNQTSMYLCASSPGVGVVPQHFGDGTRLSIL.

This clone was counted a few times. The genes are TRBV11-2 and TRBJ2-3; TRBD1 matches 10 bases. The ends lost 6 bases at V and 7 bases at J; junction bases unmatched: 10. The CDR3 totals 15 residues. Germline-derived CDR1 and CDR2 are SGHAT and FQNNGV. CDR3 in DNA: TGTGCCAGCAGTTCAATTGACAGGGGGCATAATACGCAGTATTTT. Protein sequence: CASSSIDRGHNTQYF.

This clone showed up just a few times. The V call is TRBV10-3, the J call TRBJ2-5, with D uncertain. With 0 bases removed from V and 3 bases from J, the gap between germline ends came to 8 bases. Germline values: CDR1 ENHRY, CDR2 SYGVKD. The CDR3 runs 14 residues. CDR3 sequence: CAISESNGKETQYF. The CDR3 DNA is TGTGCCATCAGTGAGTCGAACGGCAAAGAGACCCAGTACTTC.

The CDR3 DNA reads TGCGCCAGCAGCGCCGGACAGGATAGCAATCAGCCCCAGCATTTT. Translation gives CASSAGQDSNQPQHF. The rearrangement links TRBV5-1 to TRBJ1-5, with 7 bases that match TRBD1. CDR1 is SGHRS and CDR2 is YFSETQ in the germline V gene. The CDR3 is 15 residues long. After removal of 4 bases from V and 0 bases from J, the junction contained 4 bases not matched to a gene.